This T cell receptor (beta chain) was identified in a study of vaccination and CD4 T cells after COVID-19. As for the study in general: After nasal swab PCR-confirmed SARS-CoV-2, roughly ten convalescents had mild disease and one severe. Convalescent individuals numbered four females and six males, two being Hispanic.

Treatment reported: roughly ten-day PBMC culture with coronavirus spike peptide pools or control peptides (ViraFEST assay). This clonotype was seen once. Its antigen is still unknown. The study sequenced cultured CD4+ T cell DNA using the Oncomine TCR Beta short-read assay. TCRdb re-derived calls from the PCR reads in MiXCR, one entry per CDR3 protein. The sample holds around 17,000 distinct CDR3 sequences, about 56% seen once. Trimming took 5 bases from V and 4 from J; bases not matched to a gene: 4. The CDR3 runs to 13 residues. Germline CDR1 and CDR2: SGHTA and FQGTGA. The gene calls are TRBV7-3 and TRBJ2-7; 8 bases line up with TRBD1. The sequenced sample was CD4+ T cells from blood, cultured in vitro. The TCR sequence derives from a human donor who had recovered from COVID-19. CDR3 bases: TGTGCCAGCAGCGAAGGGACAGGATACGAGCAGTACTTC. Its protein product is CASSEGTGYEQYF.